This TCR beta chain was obtained from a study of T-cell memory formation after mild COVID-19. From the 5' RACE reads, TCRdb called clonotypes with MiXCR, one entry per CDR3 protein. Of under 300,000 distinct CDR3 sequences listed, 8.2% are singletons. The CDR3 contains 16 residues. The germline V gene has CDR1 DFQATT and CDR2 SNEGSKA (reference sequence). Unmatched junction bases numbered 8, after V lost 7 bases and J lost 2 bases. The clonotype was recovered from a man aged 18-30 years who had mild COVID-19 (a few samples of this study predate the infection). Cell type and time point are not known. Sequencing was done on a sample of PBMCs or a T cell subset sorted from them (not recorded which). The chain has TRBV20-1 and TRBJ2-3; TRBD2 matches at 14 bases. The CDR3 DNA sequence: TGCAGTGTCTGGCCGGGACTAGCGGGGGACACAGATACGCAGTATTTT. Protein: CSVWPGLAGDTDTQYF.